This T cell receptor (beta chain) was captured by sequencing in a study of T-cell memory formation after mild COVID-19. CDR3 length equals 12 residues. Germline trimming cut 5 bases from V and 15 bases from J; bases unmatched to any gene: 9. Per germline, CDR1 MNHEY and CDR2 SVGEGT. TCRdb ran MiXCR on the 5' RACE reads and lists one entry per CDR3 protein. The sample contains about 470,000 distinct CDR3 sequences, 18% of which appear only once. The chain carries TRBV6-2 or TRBV6-3 and TRBJ2-4; 8 nucleotides line up with TRBD2. Sequencing was carried out using PBMCs or a T cell subset sorted from them (not recorded which). The sequence came from an adult woman who had mild COVID-19 (a few samples of this study predate the infection). Cell type and time point are not known. CDR3 region: CASSQTGTRVYF. In DNA form, the CDR3 reads TGTGCCAGCAGTCAAACCGGGACTAGGGTGTACTTC.